The sequence of this T cell receptor (beta chain) was determined in a study of T-cell memory formation after mild COVID-19. This clonotype was counted a single time. Its target is not known. Via MiXCR, TCRdb re-called the 5' RACE reads, giving one row per CDR3 protein. The sample holds 400,000 or so distinct CDR3 sequences; 20% are singletons and the top ten take 7.5% to 10%. Germline loops: CDR1 SEHNR, CDR2 FQNEAQ (reference sequence). After removal of 5 bases from V and 3 bases from J, the junction contained 4 bases not matched to a gene. The CDR3 runs 14 residues. General study findings and limits: Nothing showed for sure that second-wave clones peaking on day 37 were SARS-CoV-2 specific.

Sequencing used PBMCs or a T cell subset sorted from them (not recorded which). The source of this sequence is an adult woman who had mild COVID-19 (a few samples of this study predate the infection). Cell type and time point are not known. This rearrangement joins TRBV7-9 to TRBJ2-7; TRBD2 aligns across 10 bases. CDR3 region: CASSNSGGSYEQYF. DNA for the CDR3: TGTGCCAGCAGCAATAGCGGGGGGAGCTACGAGCAGTACTTC.